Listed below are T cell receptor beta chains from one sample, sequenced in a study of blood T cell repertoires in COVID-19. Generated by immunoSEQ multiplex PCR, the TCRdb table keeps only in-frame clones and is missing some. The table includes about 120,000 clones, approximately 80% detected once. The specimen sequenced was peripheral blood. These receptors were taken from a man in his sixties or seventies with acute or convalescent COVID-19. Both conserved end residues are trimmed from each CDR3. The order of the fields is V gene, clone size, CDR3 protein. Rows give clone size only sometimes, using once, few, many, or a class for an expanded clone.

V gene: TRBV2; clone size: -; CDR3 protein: ASSAWTGGATNEKLF
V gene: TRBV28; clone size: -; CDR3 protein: ASSLGRQEGGYT
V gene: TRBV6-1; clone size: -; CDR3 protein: ASSESNRYYEQY
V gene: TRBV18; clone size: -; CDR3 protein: ASSPDSSYEQY
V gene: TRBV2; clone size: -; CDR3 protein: ASTADTEAF
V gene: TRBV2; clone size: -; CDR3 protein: ASNEDRAYQPQH
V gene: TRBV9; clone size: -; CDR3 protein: ASSVRGGGYT
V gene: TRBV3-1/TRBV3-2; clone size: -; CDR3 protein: ASSQGTGQGRETQY
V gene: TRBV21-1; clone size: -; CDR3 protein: ASSKALTASSYNEQF
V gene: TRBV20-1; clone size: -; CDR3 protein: SASRGVFPYEQY
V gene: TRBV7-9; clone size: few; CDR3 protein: ASSPRDTYTDTQY
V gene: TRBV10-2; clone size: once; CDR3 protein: ATSSGGSLIAKNIQY
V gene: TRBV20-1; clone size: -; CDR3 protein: SARESYEQY
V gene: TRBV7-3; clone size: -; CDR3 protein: ASSLGTADNSPLH
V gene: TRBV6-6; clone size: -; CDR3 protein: ASSPRATGEVLGEKLF
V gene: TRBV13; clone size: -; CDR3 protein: ASSLGDRENYGYT
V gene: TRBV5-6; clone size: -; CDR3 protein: ASSAQGPGQGETQY
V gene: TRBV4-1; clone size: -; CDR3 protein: ASSPTRASYEQY
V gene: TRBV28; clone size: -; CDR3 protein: ASSSGGGTSKNIQY
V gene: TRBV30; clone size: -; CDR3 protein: AWSVLKGASNQPQH
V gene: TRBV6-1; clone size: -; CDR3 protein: ASSERGDNEQF
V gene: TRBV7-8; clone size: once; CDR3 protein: ASSTRPRDRGVGDYGYT